This T cell receptor (beta chain) was recovered during a study of pediatric ulcerative colitis (dated by TCRdb to between 2018 and 2020). General notes on the study: Among the ulcerative colitis patients, about seven had pancolitis and two had left-sided colitis, and histology in every patient was consistent with ulcerative colitis. From nine newly diagnosed, treatment-naive pediatric ulcerative colitis patients and four non-IBD control children, paired blood and rectal samples were collected. By Pediatric Ulcerative Colitis Activity Index, mild disease was classified in two patients, moderate disease in four and acute severe colitis in three. Broader findings and caveats from the paper: Two rectal CDR3 clonotypes were detected in all ulcerative colitis patients and were not detected in any of the controls. Controls, mild-moderate and acute severe colitis patients were separated by rectal repertoire features, and reduced rectal diversity due to clonal expansions was observed in acute severe colitis. The healthy control group was small, consisting of only four individuals. A couple of patients' blood samples yielded substantially fewer templates for technical reasons and were excluded from blood-rectal overlap analysis. Compared with controls, ulcerative colitis patients showed significantly higher autologous blood-rectal clonal overlap, a finding that suggests increased T cell trafficking to inflamed tissue. Because repertoires were derived from total lymphocyte DNA, patterns in rare subsets such as regulatory T cells may not have been reflected.

Ulcerative colitis patients had received no immunosuppressive medication before the diagnostic colonoscopy. A blood sample was obtained concurrently with the colonoscopy. The Wizard kit (Promega) was used to extract genomic DNA from blood and intestinal samples. As concerns this clone: The clone's antigen remains unknown. No base quality values were provided; no much bigger clone lies one nucleotide off.

V is reduced by 6 bases and J by 1 base, leaving a spacing of 8 bases between them. In the germline V gene (reference sequence), CDR1 corresponds to SEHNR and CDR2 to FQNEAQ. Taken from cysteine to phenylalanine, the CDR3 has 13 residues. Only the CDR3 portion is preserved as DNA: 39 bases, with reading frame beginning at the first base. Through the immunoSEQ TRB Survey service, multiplex V and J primers were used to amplify rearranged CDR3 beta regions from genomic DNA. To keep depth equal across samples, survey-level sequencing depth of up to 500,000 reads per sample was applied. Libraries were purified, pooled and sequenced on Illumina technology. From the authors' description of their analysis: immunoSEQ online tools were used for productive clonality, sample overlap, pairwise scatters, CDR3 beta length, V/D/J gene usage and productiveness. Calculated diversity was defined as the number of unique rearrangements divided by total templates, multiplied by 100, and Shannon and Simpson indices were computed as well. Principal component analysis used the R prcomp function and ggbiplot package on Z-score normalized data. Morisita's index was used to quantify blood-rectal clonal overlap within each subject. TCRdb re-hosts the immuneACCESS table, in-frame sequences only. Its copies lack some clones; in the studies checked, an unresolved V gene accounts for under half of them, and the cause for the rest is not known. The V and J calls and clone size come from that table; D and trimming were worked out from the DNA. Within this sample are tens of thousands of clones, with more than 60% of them counted one time only. The ten largest clones take up 5.2% of the sample.

This receptor was taken from a boy aged 10-17 years with moderate ulcerative colitis. The rearranged chain carries TRBV7-9 and TRBJ2-3; the D gene is not confidently resolved. The material sequenced was blood. The CDR3 loop reads CASRYDGTDTQYF. The nucleotides read TGTGCCAGCAGGTACGATGGCACAGATACGCAGTATTTT. Extended through the reference TRBV7-9 and TRBJ2-3 proteins, this CDR3 yields the full variable domain: DTGVSQNPRHKITKRGQNVTFRCDPISEHNRLYWYRQTLGQGPEFLTYFQNEAQLEKSRLLSDRFSAERPKGSFSTLEIQRTEQGDSAMYLCASRYDGTDTQYFGPGTRLTVL.